This T cell receptor (beta chain) was captured by sequencing in a study of cytomegalovirus exposure and HLA in healthy donors. Vbeta (60) and Jbeta (13) primers were used in the PCR. Method: immunoSEQ multiplex PCR; TCRdb's copy keeps in-frame clones and lacks some. The table includes roughly 140,000 clones, almost 80% detected once. Germline V lookup: CDR1 SQVTM, CDR2 ANQGSEA. The V segment lost 4 bases and the J segment 7 bases; nucleotides outside the gene matches: 11. This CDR3 has 14 amino acids. This chain uses TRBV29-1 with TRBJ1-2, with 8 bases aligning to TRBD1. Sequenced input: PBMCs. The receptor comes from a male donor in good health and CMV-seronegative. CDR3 loop: CSVGPGQVRCGYTF. The CDR3 region has the DNA TGCAGCGTTGGACCGGGACAGGTCAGGTGTGGCTACACCTTC.